This T cell receptor (beta chain) is drawn from a study of neoadjuvant anti-PD-1 for oral cavity cancer. Described time point: after neoadjuvant nivolumab, at surgical resection. This table comes from immunoSEQ multiplex PCR, and its TCRdb copy is limited to in-frame clones, with some not included. The top ten clones hold under 5% of a sample with 8,500 to 10,000 clones, under 70% of them seen once. V shed 1 base and J 3 bases; nucleotides not matched to a gene: 6. The length of the CDR3 is 15 residues. Germline V gene data show CDR1 as LNHDA and CDR2 as SQIVND (reference sequence). The sequencing here drew on PBMCs, taken after nivolumab (anti-PD-1) treatment. The chain uses TRBV19 and TRBJ2-7; TRBD2 matches 7 bases. This clonotype was sampled from a person aged 35-79 years with oral cavity squamous cell carcinoma. The CDR3 loop reads CASSIVGTTHYEQYF. In DNA, the CDR3 is TGTGCCAGTAGTATAGTCGGGACTACACACTACGAGCAGTACTTC.